This entry concerns a single T cell receptor beta chain. This sample stems from a study of long-term antiretroviral therapy in people with HIV. This CDR3 has 13 residues. Trimming shortened V by 6 bases and J by 4 bases, and 10 bases separated the two germline ends. CDR1 MNHEY and CDR2 SVGAGI come from the germline V gene. Assay version v3.0 of immunoSEQ was used, and it was run at survey level. Assay: immunoSEQ multiplex PCR; the TCRdb copy retains only in-frame clones and omits some. The sample yields 30,000 to 50,000 clones, less than 90% seen once. J is TRBJ1-3 and V is TRBV6-5; the D is unclear. Specimen: unsorted PBMCs, collected 1.2 years after starting antiretroviral therapy. This receptor was taken from a woman aged 45-59 years with HIV. Written as DNA, the CDR3 is TGTGCCAGCAGCCTCGGAGGGGGAAACACCATATATTTT. Its translation: CASSLGGGNTIYF.